This TCR beta chain was captured by sequencing in a study of PD-L1 blockade in urothelial cancer. Study at large: Atezolizumab 1,200 mg was given intravenously every 3 weeks, starting 2014. Among blood samples, the median T cell count was some 140,000.

Patients yielded 1 to 8 samples each, pretreatment and on-treatment. CDR3 length: 14 amino acids. Trimming took off 3 bases at V and 3 bases at J, with 10 bases between the two ends. Germline assignment: CDR1 SGDLS and CDR2 YYNGEE. Study-wide results and caveats: When measured at 3 weeks, tumor-associated blood clones expanded more in durable-benefit patients.

The repertoire was sequenced with immunoSEQ multiplex PCR; TCRdb's copy has only in-frame clones and lacks some. The sample holds some 67,000 clones, 85% to 90% seen once. This clone was seen once. What it binds is unknown. The chain couples TRBV9 to TRBJ1-3; D perhaps matches TRBD1 (6 bases). This sequence was found in a man aged 60 to 75 with urothelial cancer. This material consisted of PBMCs, taken around atezolizumab (anti-PD-L1) treatment. The CDR3 DNA reads as TGTGCCAGCAGCGAAAGACAGGTTGGAAACACCATATATTTT. Protein: CASSERQVGNTIYF.